This entry is about one TCR beta chain. The data are from a study of sequential checkpoint blockade in melanoma. As to treatment: randomized to nivolumab then ipilimumab (arm A) or the reverse (arm B). From thawed PBMCs, live CD3+CD8+ cells negative for CD19 and CD56 were sorted. Using immunoSEQ multiplex PCR, the repertoire was profiled, and TCRdb retains in-frame clones only, with some absent. The sample records approximately 10,000 clones, roughly four fifths being singletons. V shed 2 bases and J 1 base; nucleotides not matched to a gene: 5. Germline V lookup: CDR1 LGHNA, CDR2 YSLEER. This CDR3 comprises 17 residues.

J is TRBJ2-2 and V is TRBV4-3; 9 positions agree with TRBD2. The TCR was taken from a human donor with melanoma. The starting material was CD8+ T cells sorted from blood (inferred from file names), obtained from a patient given nivolumab and ipilimumab in sequence. The DNA of the CDR3 is TGCGCCAGCAGCCAACTAACTAGCGGGCTGAACACCGGGGAGCTGTTTTTT. It translates to CASSQLTSGLNTGELFF.